Following are 5 T cell receptor beta chains from one sample sequenced in a study of cytomegalovirus exposure and HLA in healthy donors. Here immunoSEQ multiplex PCR was the method, and the copy in TCRdb shows in-frame clones only, minus some. Of some 140,000 clones in the sample, 86% were seen once. Specimen: PBMCs. These receptors all come from a man in his late teens or twenties in good health and CMV-seropositive.

The chain carries TRBV9 and TRBJ2-3; 7 bases align to TRBD1. The CDR3 loop spans 15 amino acids. J gave up 0 bases and V 5 bases, and 6 bases lay outside the gene matches. CDR1 is SGDLS and CDR2 is YYNGEE in the germline V gene. The CDR3 DNA reads TGTGCCAGCAGTTCAGGGGGTTTTAGCACAGATACGCAGTATTTT. Its protein is CASSSGGFSTDTQYF.

This chain links TRBV19 with TRBJ2-2; D may be TRBD2 (6 bases). Germline V gene sequence: CDR1 LNHDA, CDR2 SQIVND (reference sequence). The CDR3 extends over 15 amino acids. V lost 5 bases and J 2 bases, leaving 12 bases between the germline ends. The CDR3 here is CASSVSGGNTGELFF. The CDR3 nucleotides are TGTGCCAGTAGTGTTTCCGGGGGAAACACCGGGGAGCTGTTTTTT.

The rearrangement links TRBV5-1 to TRBJ2-1, with D perhaps TRBD2 (6 bases). The CDR3 is 17 amino acids. Per the germline V gene, CDR1 is SGHRS and CDR2 is YFSETQ. Trimming removed 4 bases at V and 5 bases at J, with 22 bases between. The CDR3 DNA reads TGCGCCAGCAGCCCCGACGGAGGGAATAGCAAAAACAATGAGCAGTTCTTC. Translation: CASSPDGGNSKNNEQFF.

The J gene is TRBJ1-1, the V gene TRBV7-2, with TRBD1 as a possible D gene (5 bases). Trimming removed 3 bases at V and 8 bases at J, with 10 bases between. CDR1 and CDR2 (germline): SGHTA, FQGNSA. This CDR3 comprises 12 residues. CDR3 nucleotide sequence: TGTGCCAGCAGCTTGGAGGGGAAAGAAGCTTTCTTT. Its protein product is CASSLEGKEAFF.

The chain combines TRBV5-4 with TRBJ2-1, with 7 bases aligning to TRBD2. In germline, CDR1 is SGHNT, CDR2 YYREEE (reference sequence). The CDR3 is 13 amino acids. The junction had 7 bases not matched to a gene; V was cut back by 6 bases and J by 7 bases. CDR3 residues: CASNRGVGNEQFF. For the CDR3, the DNA is TGTGCCAGCAACCGGGGGGTAGGTAATGAGCAGTTCTTC.